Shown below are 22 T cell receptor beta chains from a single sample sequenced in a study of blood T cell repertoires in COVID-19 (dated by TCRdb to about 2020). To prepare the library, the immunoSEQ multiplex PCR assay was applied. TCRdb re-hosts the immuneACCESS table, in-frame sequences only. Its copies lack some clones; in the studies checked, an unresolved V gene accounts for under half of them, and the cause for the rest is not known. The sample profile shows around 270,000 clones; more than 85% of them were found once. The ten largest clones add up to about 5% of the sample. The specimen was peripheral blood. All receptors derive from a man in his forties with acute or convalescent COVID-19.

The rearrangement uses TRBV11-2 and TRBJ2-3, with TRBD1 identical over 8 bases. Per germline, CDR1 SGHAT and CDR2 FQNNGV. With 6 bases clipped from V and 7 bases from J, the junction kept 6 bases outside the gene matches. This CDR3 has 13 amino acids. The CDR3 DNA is TGTGCCAGCAGTTTCCGACAGGGGAATACGCAGTATTTT. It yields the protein CASSFRQGNTQYF.

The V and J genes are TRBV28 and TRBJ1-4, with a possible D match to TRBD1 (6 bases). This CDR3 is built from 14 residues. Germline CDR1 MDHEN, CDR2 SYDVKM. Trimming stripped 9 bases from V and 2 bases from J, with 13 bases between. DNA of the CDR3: TGTGCCAGTTTTGGGGGGGCGACTAATGAAAAACTGTTTTTT. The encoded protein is CASFGGATNEKLFF.

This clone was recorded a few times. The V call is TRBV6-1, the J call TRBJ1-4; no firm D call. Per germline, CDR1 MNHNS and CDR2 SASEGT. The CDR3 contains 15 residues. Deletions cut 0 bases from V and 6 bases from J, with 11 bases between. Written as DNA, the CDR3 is TGTGCCAGCAGTGAAGCGAGGGCGCAGGATGAAAAACTGTTTTTT. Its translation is CASSEARAQDEKLFF.

CDR3 region: CASSLSSATNEKLFF. In DNA form, the CDR3 reads TGCGCCAGCAGCTTGTCGTCAGCAACTAATGAAAAACTGTTTTTT. V is TRBV5-1 and J is TRBJ1-4; D call uncertain. V was clipped by 1 base and J by 0 bases, with 7 bases between them. The germline V gene encodes CDR1 SGHRS and CDR2 YFSETQ. The CDR3 loop spans 15 amino acids.

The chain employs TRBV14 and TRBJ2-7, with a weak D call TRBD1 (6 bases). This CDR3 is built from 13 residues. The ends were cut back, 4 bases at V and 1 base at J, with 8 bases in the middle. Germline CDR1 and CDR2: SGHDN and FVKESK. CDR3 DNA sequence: TGTGCCAGCAGCCCGGGACATTCCTACGAGCAGTACTTC. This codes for CASSPGHSYEQYF.

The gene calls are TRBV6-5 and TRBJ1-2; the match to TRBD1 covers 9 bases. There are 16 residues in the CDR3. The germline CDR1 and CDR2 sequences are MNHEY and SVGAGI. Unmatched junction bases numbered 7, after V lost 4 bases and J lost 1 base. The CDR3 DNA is TGTGCCAGCAGTTTTGGACAGGGGTTGGGTAACTATGGCTACACCTTC. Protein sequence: CASSFGQGLGNYGYTF.

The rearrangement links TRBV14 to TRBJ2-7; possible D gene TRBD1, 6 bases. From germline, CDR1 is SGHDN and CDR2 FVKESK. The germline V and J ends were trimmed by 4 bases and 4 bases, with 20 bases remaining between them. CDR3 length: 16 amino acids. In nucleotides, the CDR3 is TGTGCCAGCAGCCCGTCCGGACAGTGGGCGAGGTACGAGCAGTACTTC. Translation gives CASSPSGQWARYEQYF.

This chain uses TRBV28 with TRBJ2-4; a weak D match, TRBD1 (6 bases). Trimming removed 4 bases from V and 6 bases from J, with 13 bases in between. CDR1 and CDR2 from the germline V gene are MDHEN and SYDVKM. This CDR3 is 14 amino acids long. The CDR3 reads CASSSPLGGNIQYF. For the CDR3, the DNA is TGTGCCAGCAGTTCCCCGTTAGGGGGAAACATTCAGTACTTC.

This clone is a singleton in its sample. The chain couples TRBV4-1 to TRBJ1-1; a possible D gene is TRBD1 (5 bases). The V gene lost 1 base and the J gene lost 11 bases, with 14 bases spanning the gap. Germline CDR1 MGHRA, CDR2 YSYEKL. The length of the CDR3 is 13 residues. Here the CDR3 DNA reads TGCGCCAGCAGCCAAGGCTCCGCGGGACGGGCTTTCTTT. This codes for CASSQGSAGRAFF.

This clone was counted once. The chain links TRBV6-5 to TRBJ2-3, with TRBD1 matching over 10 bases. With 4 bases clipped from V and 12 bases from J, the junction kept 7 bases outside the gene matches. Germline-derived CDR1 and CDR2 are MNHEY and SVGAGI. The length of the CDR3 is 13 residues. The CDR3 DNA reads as TGTGCCAGCAGTTTCCCCGGGACAGGGGCCCAGTATTTT. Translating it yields CASSFPGTGAQYF.

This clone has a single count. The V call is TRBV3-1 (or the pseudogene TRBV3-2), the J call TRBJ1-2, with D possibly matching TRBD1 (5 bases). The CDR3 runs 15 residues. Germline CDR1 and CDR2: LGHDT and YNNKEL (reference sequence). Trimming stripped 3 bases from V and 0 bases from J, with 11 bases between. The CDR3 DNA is TGTGCCAGCAGCCACTCCAGGGCCTCTAACTATGGCTACACCTTC. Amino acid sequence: CASSHSRASNYGYTF.

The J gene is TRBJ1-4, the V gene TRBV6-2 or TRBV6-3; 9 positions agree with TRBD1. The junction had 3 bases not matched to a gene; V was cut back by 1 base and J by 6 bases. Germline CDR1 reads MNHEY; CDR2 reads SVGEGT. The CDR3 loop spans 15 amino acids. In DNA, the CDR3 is TGTGCCAGCAGTTACTTTACAGGGGGCCATGAAAAACTGTTTTTT. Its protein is CASSYFTGGHEKLFF.

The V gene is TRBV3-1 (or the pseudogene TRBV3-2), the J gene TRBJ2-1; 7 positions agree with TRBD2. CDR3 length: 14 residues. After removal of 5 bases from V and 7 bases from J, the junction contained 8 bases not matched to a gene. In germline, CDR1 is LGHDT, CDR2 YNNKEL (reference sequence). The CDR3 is CASSATGTTNEQFF. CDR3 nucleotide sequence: TGTGCCAGCAGCGCAACCGGGACTACTAATGAGCAGTTCTTC.

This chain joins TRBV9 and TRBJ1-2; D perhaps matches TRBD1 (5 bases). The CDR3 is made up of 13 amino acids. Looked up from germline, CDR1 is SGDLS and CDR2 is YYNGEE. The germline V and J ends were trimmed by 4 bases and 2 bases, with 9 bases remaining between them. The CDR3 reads CASSPDRNYGYTF. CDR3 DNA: TGTGCCAGCAGCCCCGACAGAAACTATGGCTACACCTTC.

In nucleotides, the CDR3 is TGTGCCAGCAGCCAAGGGGTTAAGGGGGTCGAGCAGTACTTC. This gives the protein CASSQGVKGVEQYF. The chain carries TRBV4-2 and TRBJ2-7, with a tentative D call TRBD1 (6 bases). Trimming stripped 1 base from V and 6 bases from J, with 13 bases between. The CDR3 runs to 14 residues. Germline-derived CDR1 and CDR2 are LGHNA and YNFKEQ.

CDR3 DNA sequence: TGTGCCACCAGTGACGCCCGGGGGTCCGATCAGCCCCAGCATTTT. It is translated as CATSDARGSDQPQHF. The rearrangement links TRBV24-1 to TRBJ1-5; D possibly corresponds to TRBD1 (5 bases). The length of the CDR3 is 15 residues. Germline V lookup: CDR1 KGHDR, CDR2 SFDVKD. V was cut by 4 bases and J by 5 bases, with 14 bases left in between.

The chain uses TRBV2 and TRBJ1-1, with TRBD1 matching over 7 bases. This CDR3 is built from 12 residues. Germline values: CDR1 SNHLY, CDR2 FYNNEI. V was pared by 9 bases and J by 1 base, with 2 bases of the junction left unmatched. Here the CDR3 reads CARQGRNTEAFF. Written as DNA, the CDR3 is TGTGCCAGACAGGGGCGGAACACTGAAGCTTTCTTT.

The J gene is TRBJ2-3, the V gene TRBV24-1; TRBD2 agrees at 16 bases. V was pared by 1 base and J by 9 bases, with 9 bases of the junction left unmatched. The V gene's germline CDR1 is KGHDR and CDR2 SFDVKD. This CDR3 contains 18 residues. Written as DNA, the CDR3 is TGTGCCACCAGTGATTTTAGCGGGACTAGCGGGGGGGCCGGGACGCAGTATTTT. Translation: CATSDFSGTSGGAGTQYF.

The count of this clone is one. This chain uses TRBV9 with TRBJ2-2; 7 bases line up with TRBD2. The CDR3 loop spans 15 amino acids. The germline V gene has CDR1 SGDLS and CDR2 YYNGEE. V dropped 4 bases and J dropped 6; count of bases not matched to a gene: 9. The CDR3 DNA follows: TGTGCCAGCAGCTCCGGGGCAGGGAGGGCCGGGGAGCTGTTTTTT. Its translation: CASSSGAGRAGELFF.

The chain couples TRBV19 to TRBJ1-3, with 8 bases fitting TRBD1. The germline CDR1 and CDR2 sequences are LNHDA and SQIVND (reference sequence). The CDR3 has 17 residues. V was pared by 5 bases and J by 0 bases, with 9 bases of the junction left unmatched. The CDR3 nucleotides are TGTGCCAGTAGTCGTCCGGGACAGGTGATCTCTGGAAACACCATATATTTT. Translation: CASSRPGQVISGNTIYF. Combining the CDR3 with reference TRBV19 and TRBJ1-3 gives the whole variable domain DGGITQSPKYLFRKEGQNVTLSCEQNLNHDAMYWYRQDPGQGLRLIYYSQIVNDFQKGDIAEGYSVSREKKESFPLTVTSAQKNPTAFYLCASSRPGQVISGNTIYFGEGSWLTVV.

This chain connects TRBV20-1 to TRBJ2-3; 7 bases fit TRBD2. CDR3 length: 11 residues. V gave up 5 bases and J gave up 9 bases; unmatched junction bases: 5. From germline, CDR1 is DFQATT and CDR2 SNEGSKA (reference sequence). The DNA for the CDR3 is TGCAGTGCTGGGGGGGACGAAACGCAGTATTTT. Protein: CSAGGDETQYF.

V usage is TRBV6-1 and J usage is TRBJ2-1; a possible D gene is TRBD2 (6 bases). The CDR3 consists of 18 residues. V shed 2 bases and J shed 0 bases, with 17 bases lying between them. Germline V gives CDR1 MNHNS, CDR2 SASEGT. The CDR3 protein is CASSEMVAETLSYNEQFF. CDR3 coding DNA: TGTGCCAGCAGTGAAATGGTAGCGGAGACCCTCTCCTACAATGAGCAGTTCTTC.